The clone carrying this T cell receptor (beta chain) appeared many times. This CDR3 is 14 amino acids long. Trimming took 7 bases from V and 6 from J; bases not matched to a gene: 6. Germline CDR1 reads SGDLS; CDR2 reads YYNGEE. Naive CD4+ cells had CD25+ Tregs removed. TCRdb re-called the 5' RACE reads with MiXCR, one entry per CDR3 protein. The sample has roughly 56,000 distinct CDR3 sequences, approximately 29% seen once; the top ten hold about 2.5%. Input material: tumor-infiltrating naive CD4+ T cells sorted from the breast tumor. Subset specified: naive CD4+ T cells, CD4+CD45RA+CD25-. This chain joins TRBV9 and TRBJ2-1; 11 nucleotides align to TRBD2. This receptor was identified in a female donor with breast cancer. The CDR3 is CASGIAGGSNEQFF. As DNA, the CDR3 is TGTGCCAGCGGAATAGCGGGGGGGAGCAATGAGCAGTTCTTC.